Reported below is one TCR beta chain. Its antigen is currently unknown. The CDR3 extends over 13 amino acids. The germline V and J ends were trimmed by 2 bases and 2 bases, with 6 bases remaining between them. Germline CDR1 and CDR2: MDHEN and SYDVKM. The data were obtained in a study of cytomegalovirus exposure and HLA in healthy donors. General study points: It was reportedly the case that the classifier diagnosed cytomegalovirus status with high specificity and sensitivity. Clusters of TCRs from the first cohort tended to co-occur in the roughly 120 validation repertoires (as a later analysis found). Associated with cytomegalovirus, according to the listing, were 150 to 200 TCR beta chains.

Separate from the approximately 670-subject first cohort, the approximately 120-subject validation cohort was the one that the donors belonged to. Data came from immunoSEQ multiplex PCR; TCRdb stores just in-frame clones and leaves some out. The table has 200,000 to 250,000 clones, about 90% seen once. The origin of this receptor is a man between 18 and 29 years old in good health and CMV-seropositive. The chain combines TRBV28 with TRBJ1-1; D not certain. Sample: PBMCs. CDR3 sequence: CASSLNGNTEAFF. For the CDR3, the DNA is TGTGCCAGCAGTTTAAACGGCAACACTGAAGCTTTCTTT.